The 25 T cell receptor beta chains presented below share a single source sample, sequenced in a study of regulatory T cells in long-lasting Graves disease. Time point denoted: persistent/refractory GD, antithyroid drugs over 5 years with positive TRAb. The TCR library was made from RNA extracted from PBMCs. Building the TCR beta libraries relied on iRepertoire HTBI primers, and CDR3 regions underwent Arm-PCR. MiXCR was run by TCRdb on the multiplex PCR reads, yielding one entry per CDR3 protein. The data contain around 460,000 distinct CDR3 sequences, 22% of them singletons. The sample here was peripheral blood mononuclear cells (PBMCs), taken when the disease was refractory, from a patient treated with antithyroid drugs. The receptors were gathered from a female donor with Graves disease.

CDR3 in DNA: TGTGCCAGCAGGGAGCGGGTCCTAGGGGATACGCAGTATTTT. It codes for CASRERVLGDTQYF. The J gene is TRBJ2-3, the V gene TRBV2; TRBD2 is a possible D gene (6 bases). The V and J ends lost 6 bases and 6 bases respectively, with 16 bases between them. CDR1 is SNHLY, CDR2 FYNNEI, per germline. The CDR3 length is 14 residues.

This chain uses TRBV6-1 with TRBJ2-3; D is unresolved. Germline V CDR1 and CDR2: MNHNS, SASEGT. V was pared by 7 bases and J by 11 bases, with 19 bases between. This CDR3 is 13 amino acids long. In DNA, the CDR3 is TGTGCCAGCATCCCCCCGGGCAGTCATAGGCAGTATTTT. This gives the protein CASIPPGSHRQYF.

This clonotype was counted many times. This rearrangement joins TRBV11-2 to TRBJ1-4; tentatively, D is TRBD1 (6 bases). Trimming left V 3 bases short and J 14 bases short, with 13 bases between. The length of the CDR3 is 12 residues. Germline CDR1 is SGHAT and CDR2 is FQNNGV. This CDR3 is CASSLVRGRLFF. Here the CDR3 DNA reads TGTGCCAGCAGCTTGGTTCGGGGGCGGCTGTTTTTT.

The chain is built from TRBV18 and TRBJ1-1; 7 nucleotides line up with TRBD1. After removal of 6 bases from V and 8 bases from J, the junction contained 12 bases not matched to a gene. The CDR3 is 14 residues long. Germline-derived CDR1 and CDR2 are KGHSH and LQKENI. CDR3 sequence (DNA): TGTGCCAGCTCCCCCCGCCCCGGGACAGACGAAGCTTTCTTT. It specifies CASSPRPGTDEAFF. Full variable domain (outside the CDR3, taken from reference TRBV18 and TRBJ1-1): NAGVMQNPRHLVRRRGQEARLRCSPMKGHSHVYWYRQLPEEGLKFMVYLQKENIIDESGMPKERFSAEFPKEGPSILRIQQVVRGDSAAYFCASSPRPGTDEAFFGQGTRLTVV.

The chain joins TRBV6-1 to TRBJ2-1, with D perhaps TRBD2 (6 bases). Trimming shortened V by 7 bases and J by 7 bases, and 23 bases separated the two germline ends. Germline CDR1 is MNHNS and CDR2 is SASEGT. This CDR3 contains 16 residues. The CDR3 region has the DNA TGTGCCAGCAACGACCGGGGGTCAGGGACGAGGAATGAGCAGTTCTTC. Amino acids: CASNDRGSGTRNEQFF.

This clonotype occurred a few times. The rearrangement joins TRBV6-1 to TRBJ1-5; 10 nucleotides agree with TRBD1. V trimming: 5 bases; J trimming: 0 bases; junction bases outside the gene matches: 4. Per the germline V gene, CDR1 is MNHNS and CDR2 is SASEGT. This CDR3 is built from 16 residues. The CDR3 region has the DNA TGTGCCAGCAGTAGGACAGGGGGGAGTAGCAATCAGCCCCAGCATTTT. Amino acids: CASSRTGGSSNQPQHF.

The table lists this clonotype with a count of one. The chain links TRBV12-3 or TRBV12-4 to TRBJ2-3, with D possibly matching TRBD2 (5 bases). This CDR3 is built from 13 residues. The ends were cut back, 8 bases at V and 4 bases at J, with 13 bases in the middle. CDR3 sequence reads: CASGSSVADTQYF. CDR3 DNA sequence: TGTGCCAGCGGCAGTAGCGTCGCAGATACGCAGTATTTT.

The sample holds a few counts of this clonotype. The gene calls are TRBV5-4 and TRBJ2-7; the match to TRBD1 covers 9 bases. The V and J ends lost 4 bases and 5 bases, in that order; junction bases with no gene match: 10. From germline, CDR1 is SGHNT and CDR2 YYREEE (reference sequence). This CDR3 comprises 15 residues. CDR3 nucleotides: TGTGCCAGCAGCCCCGGGACAGGGAGGTCCCACGAGCAGTACTTC. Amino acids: CASSPGTGRSHEQYF.

This CDR3 is CSVDMRGGYEQYF. In DNA form, the CDR3 reads TGCAGCGTCGACATGAGGGGTGGGTACGAGCAGTACTTC. This chain links TRBV29-1 with TRBJ2-7; D possibly matches TRBD1 or TRBD2 (5 bases each). The germline V gene has CDR1 SQVTM and CDR2 ANQGSEA. The V gene lost 6 bases and the J gene lost 4 bases, with 16 bases spanning the gap. This CDR3 comprises 13 residues.

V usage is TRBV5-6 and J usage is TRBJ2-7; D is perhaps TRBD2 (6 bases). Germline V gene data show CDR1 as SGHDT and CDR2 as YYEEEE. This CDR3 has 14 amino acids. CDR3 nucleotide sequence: TGTAGCAGCTTGGAGGCGGGGAGCTCCTACGAGCAGTACTTC. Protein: CSSLEAGSSYEQYF.

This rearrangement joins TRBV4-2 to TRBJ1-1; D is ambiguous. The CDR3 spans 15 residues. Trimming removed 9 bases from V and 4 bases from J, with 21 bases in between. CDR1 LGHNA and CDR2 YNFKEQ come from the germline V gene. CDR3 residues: CASSRGREAVTEAFF. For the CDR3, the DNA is TGTGCCAGTAGTCGCGGGCGGGAAGCGGTCACTGAAGCTTTCTTT.

CDR3 region: CASSVTGDYGYTF. CDR3 coding DNA: TGTGCCAGCAGCGTGACAGGGGACTATGGCTACACCTTC. The chain has TRBV6-1 and TRBJ1-2; 8 nucleotides line up with TRBD1. Germline V gene data show CDR1 as MNHNS and CDR2 as SASEGT. The CDR3 length is 13 residues. The ends lost 6 bases at V and 3 bases at J; junction bases unmatched: 3.

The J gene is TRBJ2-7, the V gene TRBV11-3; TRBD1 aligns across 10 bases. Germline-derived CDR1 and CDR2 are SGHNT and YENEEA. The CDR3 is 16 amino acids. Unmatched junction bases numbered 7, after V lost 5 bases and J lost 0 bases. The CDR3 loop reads CASSTQTGGNSYEQYF. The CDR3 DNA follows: TGTGCCAGCAGCACCCAGACAGGGGGCAACTCCTACGAGCAGTACTTC.

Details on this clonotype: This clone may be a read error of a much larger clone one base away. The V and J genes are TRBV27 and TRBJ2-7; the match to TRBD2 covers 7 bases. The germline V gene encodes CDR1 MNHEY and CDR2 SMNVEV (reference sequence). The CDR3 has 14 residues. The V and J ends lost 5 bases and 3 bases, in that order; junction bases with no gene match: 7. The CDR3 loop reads CASSPGTNYYEQYF. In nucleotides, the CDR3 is TGTGCCAGCAGTCCCGGGACTAACTACTACGAGCAGTACTTC.

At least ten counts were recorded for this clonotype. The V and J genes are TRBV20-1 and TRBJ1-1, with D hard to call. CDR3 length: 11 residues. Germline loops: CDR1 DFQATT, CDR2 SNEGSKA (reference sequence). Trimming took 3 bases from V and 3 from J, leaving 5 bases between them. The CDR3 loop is CSASLDTEAFF. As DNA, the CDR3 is TGCAGTGCTAGTCTCGACACTGAAGCTTTCTTT.

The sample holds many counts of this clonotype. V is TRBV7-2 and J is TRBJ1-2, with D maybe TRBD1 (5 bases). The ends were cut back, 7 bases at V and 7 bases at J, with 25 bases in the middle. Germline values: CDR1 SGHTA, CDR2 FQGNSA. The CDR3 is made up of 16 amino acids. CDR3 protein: CASNSGFRDPHPGYTF. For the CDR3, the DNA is TGTGCCAGCAACTCGGGATTCCGGGACCCCCACCCTGGCTACACCTTC.

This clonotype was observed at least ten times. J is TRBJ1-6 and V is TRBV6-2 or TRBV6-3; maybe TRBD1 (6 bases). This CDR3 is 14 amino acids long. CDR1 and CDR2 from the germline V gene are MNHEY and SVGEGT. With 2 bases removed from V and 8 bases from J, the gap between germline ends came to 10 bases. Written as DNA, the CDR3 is TGTGCCAGCAGTTACGCCAGGGGAGATTCACCCCTCCACTTT. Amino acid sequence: CASSYARGDSPLHF.

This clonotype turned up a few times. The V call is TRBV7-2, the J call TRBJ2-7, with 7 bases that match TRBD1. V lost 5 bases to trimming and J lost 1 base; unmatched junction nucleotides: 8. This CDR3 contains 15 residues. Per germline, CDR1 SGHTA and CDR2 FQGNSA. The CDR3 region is CASSTTGTASYEQYF. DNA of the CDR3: TGTGCCAGCAGCACCACCGGGACAGCATCCTACGAGCAGTACTTC.

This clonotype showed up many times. The CDR3 spells CASSVSRASEKLFF. The DNA for the CDR3 is TGTGCCAGCAGCGTAAGTCGAGCTTCTGAAAAACTGTTTTTT. This rearrangement joins TRBV9 to TRBJ1-4; D gene unclear. The germline V gene has CDR1 SGDLS and CDR2 YYNGEE. V lost 1 base and J lost 7, with 11 bases in between. The CDR3 contains 14 residues.

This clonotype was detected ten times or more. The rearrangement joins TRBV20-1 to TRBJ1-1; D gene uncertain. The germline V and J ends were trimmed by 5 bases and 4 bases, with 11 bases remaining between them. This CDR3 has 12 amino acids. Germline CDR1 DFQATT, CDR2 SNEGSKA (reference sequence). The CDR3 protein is CSARSGVTEAFF. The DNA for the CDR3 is TGCAGTGCTCGGAGTGGAGTCACTGAAGCTTTCTTT.

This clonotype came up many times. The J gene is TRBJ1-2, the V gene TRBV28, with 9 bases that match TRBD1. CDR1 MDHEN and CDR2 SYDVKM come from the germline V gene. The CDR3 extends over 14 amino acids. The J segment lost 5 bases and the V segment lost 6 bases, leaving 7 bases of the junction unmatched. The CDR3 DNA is TGTGCCAGCAGGACAAGGACAGGGGCGTATGGCTACACCTTC. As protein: CASRTRTGAYGYTF.

CDR3 nucleotide sequence: TGTGCCAGCAGTTACCCCCTAGGTACAGGGAACAATTCACCCCTCCACTTT. Translation gives CASSYPLGTGNNSPLHF. The chain combines TRBV6-2 or TRBV6-3 with TRBJ1-6, with D maybe TRBD1 (6 bases). This CDR3 is 17 amino acids long. V was clipped by 2 bases and J by 7 bases, with 18 bases between them. Germline V gene lookup returns CDR1 MNHEY and CDR2 SVGEGT.

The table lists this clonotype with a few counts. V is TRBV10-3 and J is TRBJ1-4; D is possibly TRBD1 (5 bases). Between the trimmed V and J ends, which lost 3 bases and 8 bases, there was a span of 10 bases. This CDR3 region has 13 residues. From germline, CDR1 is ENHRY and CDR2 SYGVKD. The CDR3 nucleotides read TGTGCCATCAGTGATAACGGGGGGGAAAAACTGTTTTTT. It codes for CAISDNGGEKLFF.

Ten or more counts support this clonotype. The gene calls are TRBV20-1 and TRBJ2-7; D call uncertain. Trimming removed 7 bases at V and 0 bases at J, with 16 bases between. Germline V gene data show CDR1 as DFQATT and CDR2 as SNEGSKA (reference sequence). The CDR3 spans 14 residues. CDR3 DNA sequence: TGCAGTGGCCAAGACGGATTGAGCTCCTACGAGCAGTACTTC. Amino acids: CSGQDGLSSYEQYF.

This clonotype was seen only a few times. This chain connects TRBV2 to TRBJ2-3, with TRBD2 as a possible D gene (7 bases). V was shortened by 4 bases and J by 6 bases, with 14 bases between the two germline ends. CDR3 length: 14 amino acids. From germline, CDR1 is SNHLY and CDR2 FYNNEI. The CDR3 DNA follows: TGTGCCAGCAGTGGACGGGGGGCAGGGGATACGCAGTATTTT. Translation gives CASSGRGAGDTQYF.